This is a list of T cell receptor beta chains from one sample in a study of human T cells and chemical hapten exposure. TCRdb itself ran the RACE reads through MiXCR, one entry per CDR3 protein. Of roughly 130,000 distinct CDR3 sequences listed, roughly 9% were seen once; the top ten hold 1.5% to 2%. What was sequenced was whole blood. The receptors stem from a male donor in good health. Some clones in this sample may be carry-over from other donors' samples. Both conserved end residues are part of each CDR3. D genes are given only for firm matches. Rows give clone size only sometimes, using once, few, many, or a class for an expanded clone.

V gene: TRBV7-6
J gene: TRBJ2-3
D gene: -
clone size: many
CDR3 DNA: TGTGCCAGCAGCGTAACGACAGGGACTAGCACAGATACGCAGTATTTT
CDR3 protein: CASSVTTGTSTDTQYF

V gene: TRBV20-1
J gene: TRBJ1-1
D gene: -
clone size: -
CDR3 DNA: TGCAGTGCTAGAGACGGCGGCGGCACTGAAGCTTTCTTT
CDR3 protein: CSARDGGGTEAFF

V gene: TRBV4-3
J gene: TRBJ2-3
D gene: -
clone size: -
CDR3 DNA: TGCGCCAGCAGCCAAGATAAGGACGACACAGATACGCAGTATTTT
CDR3 protein: CASSQDKDDTDTQYF

V gene: TRBV29-1
J gene: TRBJ2-7
D gene: TRBD1
clone size: few
CDR3 DNA: TGCAGCGTTGACCGCACCGGACAGGCCGAGCAGTACTTC
CDR3 protein: CSVDRTGQAEQYF

V gene: TRBV19
J gene: TRBJ2-7
D gene: TRBD1
clone size: few
CDR3 DNA: TGTGCCAGTAGTAATAGACAGGGTTCCTACGAGCAGTACTTC
CDR3 protein: CASSNRQGSYEQYF

V gene: TRBV27
J gene: TRBJ2-1
D gene: -
clone size: many
CDR3 DNA: TGTGCCAGCAGCCCCCGGGACATTCACAATGAGCAGTTCTTC
CDR3 protein: CASSPRDIHNEQFF

V gene: TRBV4-1
J gene: TRBJ2-1
D gene: TRBD1
clone size: many
CDR3 DNA: TGCGCCAGCAGCCTGAGAGGACAGGGCGTTTATGAGCAGTTCTTC
CDR3 protein: CASSLRGQGVYEQFF

V gene: TRBV12-3/TRBV12-4
J gene: TRBJ2-1
D gene: TRBD1
clone size: few
CDR3 DNA: TGTGCCAGCAGTTTAGGGACAGGGATTGAGCAGTTCTTC
CDR3 protein: CASSLGTGIEQFF

V gene: TRBV7-2
J gene: TRBJ2-1
D gene: -
clone size: -
CDR3 DNA: TGTGCCAGCAGCTTAGCCCCGGGGTGGGGGGCAGACAATGAGCAGTTCTTC
CDR3 protein: CASSLAPGWGADNEQFF

V gene: TRBV6-5
J gene: TRBJ2-1
D gene: TRBD1
clone size: many
CDR3 DNA: TGTGCCAGCAGTTCCCGGACAGGGCCCACCTCCTACAATGAGCAGTTCTTC
CDR3 protein: CASSSRTGPTSYNEQFF

V gene: TRBV18
J gene: TRBJ1-5
D gene: TRBD1
clone size: -
CDR3 DNA: TGTGCCAGCTCATCACGAACCCGGGACAGGGGTAATCAGCCCCAGCATTTT
CDR3 protein: CASSSRTRDRGNQPQHF

V gene: TRBV11-2
J gene: TRBJ2-7
D gene: -
clone size: -
CDR3 DNA: TGTGCCAGCAGCTTAAGCGTGGGTGATCGCGAGCAGTACTTC
CDR3 protein: CASSLSVGDREQYF

V gene: TRBV6-2/TRBV6-3
J gene: TRBJ1-6
D gene: TRBD1
clone size: many
CDR3 DNA: TGTGCCAGCAGTCACGGACAGGCCGCCTATAATTCACCCCTCCACTTT
CDR3 protein: CASSHGQAAYNSPLHF

V gene: TRBV5-6
J gene: TRBJ1-4
D gene: -
clone size: many
CDR3 DNA: TGTGCCAGCAGCTCCCACCAAGCCCCGGAAAAACTGTTTTTT
CDR3 protein: CASSSHQAPEKLFF

V gene: TRBV20-1
J gene: TRBJ2-1
D gene: -
clone size: many
CDR3 DNA: TGCAGTGCTAGCGGGGACTCCCGCAATGAGCAGTTCTTC
CDR3 protein: CSASGDSRNEQFF

V gene: TRBV24-1
J gene: TRBJ2-1
D gene: -
clone size: many
CDR3 DNA: TGTGCCACCAGTGATCCCCCTTCGGATGAGCAGTTCTTC
CDR3 protein: CATSDPPSDEQFF

V gene: TRBV4-3
J gene: TRBJ2-2
D gene: -
clone size: -
CDR3 DNA: TGCGCCAGCAGCCAAGCTCCTCTAAAAATATCCCGGGGGAACACCGGGGAGCTGTTTTTT
CDR3 protein: CASSQAPLKISRGNTGELFF

V gene: TRBV20-1
J gene: TRBJ1-5
D gene: -
clone size: -
CDR3 DNA: TGCAGTGCTAGAGGAGGAGGGGCCCAGCATTTT
CDR3 protein: CSARGGGAQHF

V gene: TRBV5-1
J gene: TRBJ2-2
D gene: -
clone size: -
CDR3 DNA: TGCGCCAGCAGAGCTTTAGGGACCCAACCCGGGGAGCTGTTTTTT
CDR3 protein: CASRALGTQPGELFF

V gene: TRBV3-1
J gene: TRBJ1-4
D gene: -
clone size: -
CDR3 DNA: TGTGCCAGCAGCCAAGGGGGGACGGCCGAAAAACTGTTTTTT
CDR3 protein: CASSQGGTAEKLFF

V gene: TRBV7-2
J gene: TRBJ2-7
D gene: -
clone size: few
CDR3 DNA: TGTGCCAGCAGCGAGACAGCACCCTACGAGCAGTACTTC
CDR3 protein: CASSETAPYEQYF

V gene: TRBV29-1
J gene: TRBJ2-5
D gene: -
clone size: few
CDR3 DNA: TGCAGCGTTATGAAGGCGGAGACCCAGTACTTC
CDR3 protein: CSVMKAETQYF

V gene: TRBV27
J gene: TRBJ1-5
D gene: -
clone size: few
CDR3 DNA: TGTGCCAGCAGTTTCTTGCCCCCGGGGCAAAATCAGCCCCAGCATTTT
CDR3 protein: CASSFLPPGQNQPQHF

V gene: TRBV7-6
J gene: TRBJ2-6
D gene: -
clone size: few
CDR3 DNA: TGTGCCAGCACCGGGCATTCTGGGGCCAACGTCCTGACTTTC
CDR3 protein: CASTGHSGANVLTF

V gene: TRBV19
J gene: TRBJ1-2
D gene: -
clone size: -
CDR3 DNA: TGTGCCAGTAGTATGAAACAAGGGCACTATGGCTACACCTTC
CDR3 protein: CASSMKQGHYGYTF

V gene: TRBV3-1
J gene: TRBJ2-1
D gene: -
clone size: -
CDR3 DNA: TGTGCCAGCAGCCAAATAATGGGGGTCCCCGACAATGAGCAGTTCTTC
CDR3 protein: CASSQIMGVPDNEQFF

V gene: TRBV5-1
J gene: TRBJ2-3
D gene: -
clone size: -
CDR3 DNA: TGCGCCAGCAAGGTAGTGGCCCGGGACAACACAGATACGCAGTATTTT
CDR3 protein: CASKVVARDNTDTQYF

V gene: TRBV6-1
J gene: TRBJ2-1
D gene: TRBD2
clone size: many
CDR3 DNA: TGTGCCAGCACCCCTACTAGCGGGTCGGTTGATGAGCAGTTCTTC
CDR3 protein: CASTPTSGSVDEQFF

V gene: TRBV4-3
J gene: TRBJ2-7
D gene: -
clone size: many
CDR3 DNA: TGCGCCAGCAGCCAAACCTCCACCTCCTACGAGCAGTACTTC
CDR3 protein: CASSQTSTSYEQYF

V gene: TRBV9
J gene: TRBJ2-1
D gene: -
clone size: many
CDR3 DNA: TGTGCCAGCAATCTCAAAGGGGAATCCTACAATGAGCAGTTCTTC
CDR3 protein: CASNLKGESYNEQFF

V gene: TRBV7-2
J gene: TRBJ2-1
D gene: -
clone size: few
CDR3 DNA: TGTGCCAGCAGCTTAGGGCTAGCAAACAATGAGCAGTTCTTC
CDR3 protein: CASSLGLANNEQFF

V gene: TRBV29-1
J gene: TRBJ2-7
D gene: TRBD1
clone size: many
CDR3 DNA: TGCAGCGGGGCCGGGACAGGGTTCCCCTACGAGCAGTACTTC
CDR3 protein: CSGAGTGFPYEQYF

V gene: TRBV11-2
J gene: TRBJ2-2
D gene: -
clone size: -
CDR3 DNA: TGTGCCAGCAGCTGGCGCAGGGTCCCCGGGGAGCTGTTTTTT
CDR3 protein: CASSWRRVPGELFF

V gene: TRBV6-1
J gene: TRBJ2-1
D gene: TRBD2
clone size: many
CDR3 DNA: TGTGCCAGCAGTGATAGCGGGCCCCACAATGAGCAGTTCTTC
CDR3 protein: CASSDSGPHNEQFF

V gene: TRBV6-5
J gene: TRBJ2-2
D gene: -
clone size: few
CDR3 DNA: TGTGCCAGCAGTTACTCGATACGGCGGGGGAACACCGGGGAGCTGTTTTTT
CDR3 protein: CASSYSIRRGNTGELFF

V gene: TRBV2
J gene: TRBJ2-5
D gene: TRBD1
clone size: -
CDR3 DNA: TGTGCCAGCAGATCAGGGGGCACGGAGACCCAGTACTTC
CDR3 protein: CASRSGGTETQYF

V gene: TRBV7-2
J gene: TRBJ2-5
D gene: -
clone size: few
CDR3 DNA: TGTGCCAGCAGCTCCCCCGGGGGCGGGCGAGTAGGAGAGACCCAGTACTTC
CDR3 protein: CASSSPGGGRVGETQYF

V gene: TRBV20-1
J gene: TRBJ2-1
D gene: TRBD1
clone size: -
CDR3 DNA: TGCAGTGCTCAAGACAGGGGAATATACAATGAGCAGTTCTTC
CDR3 protein: CSAQDRGIYNEQFF

V gene: TRBV7-2
J gene: TRBJ1-2
D gene: TRBD1
clone size: -
CDR3 DNA: TGTGCCAGCAGCCCCGACAGGGGAATCTATGGCTACACCTTC
CDR3 protein: CASSPDRGIYGYTF

V gene: TRBV6-5
J gene: TRBJ2-1
D gene: -
clone size: many
CDR3 DNA: TGTGCCAGCAGTCTTGACTCTTCGAGCTCCTACAATGAGCAGTTCTTC
CDR3 protein: CASSLDSSSSYNEQFF

V gene: TRBV29-1
J gene: TRBJ2-1
D gene: TRBD1
clone size: few
CDR3 DNA: TGCAGCATCAGGGGGTTGACCCACTCCTACAATGAGCAGTTCTTC
CDR3 protein: CSIRGLTHSYNEQFF

V gene: TRBV6-1
J gene: TRBJ2-3
D gene: -
clone size: many
CDR3 DNA: TGTGCCAGCAGTGAAAGTTCCGGGGTTCGCACAGATACGCAGTATTTT
CDR3 protein: CASSESSGVRTDTQYF

V gene: TRBV18
J gene: TRBJ1-2
D gene: -
clone size: many
CDR3 DNA: TGTGCCAGCTCACCAGACGGACAGTTCTATGGCTACACCTTC
CDR3 protein: CASSPDGQFYGYTF

V gene: TRBV10-2
J gene: TRBJ2-7
D gene: TRBD1
clone size: few
CDR3 DNA: TGCGCCAGCAGTGAGCCGAGGGGACAGTCTCGCATCTTCTACGAGCAGTACTTC
CDR3 protein: CASSEPRGQSRIFYEQYF

V gene: TRBV20-1
J gene: TRBJ2-3
D gene: TRBD2
clone size: many
CDR3 DNA: TGCAGCACATCACTAGCGGGAGGGGGAAGCACAGATACGCAGTATTTT
CDR3 protein: CSTSLAGGGSTDTQYF

V gene: TRBV5-6
J gene: TRBJ2-2
D gene: TRBD1
clone size: -
CDR3 DNA: TGTGCCAGCAGCTTATCTGGGACAGCTCTTGATGACACCGGGGAGCTGTTTTTT
CDR3 protein: CASSLSGTALDDTGELFF

V gene: TRBV10-3
J gene: TRBJ1-2
D gene: -
clone size: -
CDR3 DNA: TGTGCCATCAGTGAGTCGGATGTGGCAGGGCAGGACTATGGCTACACCTTC
CDR3 protein: CAISESDVAGQDYGYTF

V gene: TRBV4-3
J gene: TRBJ1-3
D gene: -
clone size: few
CDR3 DNA: TGCGCCAGCAGCCAAGAAAGCTCTGGAAACACCATATATTTT
CDR3 protein: CASSQESSGNTIYF

V gene: TRBV18
J gene: TRBJ2-3
D gene: -
clone size: few
CDR3 DNA: TGTGCCAGCTCACCAGGTCCGGGTCTAGAGGGTCAGTTCACAGATACGCAGTATTTT
CDR3 protein: CASSPGPGLEGQFTDTQYF

V gene: TRBV27
J gene: TRBJ1-4
D gene: -
clone size: few
CDR3 DNA: TGTGCCAGCAGTTTAAGGGGCGGAATTAATGAAAAACTGTTTTTT
CDR3 protein: CASSLRGGINEKLFF

V gene: TRBV7-2
J gene: TRBJ2-3
D gene: -
clone size: few
CDR3 DNA: TGTGCCAGCAGCGTCCTCAACGCAGATACGCAGTATTTT
CDR3 protein: CASSVLNADTQYF

V gene: TRBV10-1
J gene: TRBJ2-1
D gene: TRBD2
clone size: -
CDR3 DNA: TGCACCAGCAGTATGACTAGCGGGAGGGTCGGGGACAATGAGCAGTTCTTC
CDR3 protein: CTSSMTSGRVGDNEQFF

V gene: TRBV7-9
J gene: TRBJ1-1
D gene: -
clone size: few
CDR3 DNA: TGTGCCAGCAGCTTAGCCAGGCAGGGAAACACTGAAGCTTTCTTT
CDR3 protein: CASSLARQGNTEAFF

V gene: TRBV9
J gene: TRBJ2-7
D gene: TRBD2
clone size: few
CDR3 DNA: TGTGCCAGCAGCGTAGCTACAGCGGGAGGTCCCTACGAGCAGTACTTC
CDR3 protein: CASSVATAGGPYEQYF

V gene: TRBV19
J gene: TRBJ1-2
D gene: TRBD1
clone size: few
CDR3 DNA: TGTGCCAGTAGTATGGGACAGGGTACCTATGGCTACACCTTC
CDR3 protein: CASSMGQGTYGYTF